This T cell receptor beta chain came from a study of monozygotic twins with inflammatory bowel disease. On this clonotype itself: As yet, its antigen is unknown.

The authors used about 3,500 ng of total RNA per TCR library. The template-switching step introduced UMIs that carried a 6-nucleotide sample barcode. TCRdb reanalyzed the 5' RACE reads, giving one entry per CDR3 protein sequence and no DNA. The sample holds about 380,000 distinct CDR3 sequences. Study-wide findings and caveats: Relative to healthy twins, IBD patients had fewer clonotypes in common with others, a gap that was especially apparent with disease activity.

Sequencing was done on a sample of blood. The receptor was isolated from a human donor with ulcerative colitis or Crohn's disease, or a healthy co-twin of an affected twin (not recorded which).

The CDR3 reads CASSQDEGGIYEQYF. This chain joins TRBV14 and TRBJ2-7; the TRBD2 assignment by TCRdb is unverifiable without DNA. The CDR3 is made up of 15 amino acids. Germline assignment: CDR1 SGHDN and CDR2 FVKESK.